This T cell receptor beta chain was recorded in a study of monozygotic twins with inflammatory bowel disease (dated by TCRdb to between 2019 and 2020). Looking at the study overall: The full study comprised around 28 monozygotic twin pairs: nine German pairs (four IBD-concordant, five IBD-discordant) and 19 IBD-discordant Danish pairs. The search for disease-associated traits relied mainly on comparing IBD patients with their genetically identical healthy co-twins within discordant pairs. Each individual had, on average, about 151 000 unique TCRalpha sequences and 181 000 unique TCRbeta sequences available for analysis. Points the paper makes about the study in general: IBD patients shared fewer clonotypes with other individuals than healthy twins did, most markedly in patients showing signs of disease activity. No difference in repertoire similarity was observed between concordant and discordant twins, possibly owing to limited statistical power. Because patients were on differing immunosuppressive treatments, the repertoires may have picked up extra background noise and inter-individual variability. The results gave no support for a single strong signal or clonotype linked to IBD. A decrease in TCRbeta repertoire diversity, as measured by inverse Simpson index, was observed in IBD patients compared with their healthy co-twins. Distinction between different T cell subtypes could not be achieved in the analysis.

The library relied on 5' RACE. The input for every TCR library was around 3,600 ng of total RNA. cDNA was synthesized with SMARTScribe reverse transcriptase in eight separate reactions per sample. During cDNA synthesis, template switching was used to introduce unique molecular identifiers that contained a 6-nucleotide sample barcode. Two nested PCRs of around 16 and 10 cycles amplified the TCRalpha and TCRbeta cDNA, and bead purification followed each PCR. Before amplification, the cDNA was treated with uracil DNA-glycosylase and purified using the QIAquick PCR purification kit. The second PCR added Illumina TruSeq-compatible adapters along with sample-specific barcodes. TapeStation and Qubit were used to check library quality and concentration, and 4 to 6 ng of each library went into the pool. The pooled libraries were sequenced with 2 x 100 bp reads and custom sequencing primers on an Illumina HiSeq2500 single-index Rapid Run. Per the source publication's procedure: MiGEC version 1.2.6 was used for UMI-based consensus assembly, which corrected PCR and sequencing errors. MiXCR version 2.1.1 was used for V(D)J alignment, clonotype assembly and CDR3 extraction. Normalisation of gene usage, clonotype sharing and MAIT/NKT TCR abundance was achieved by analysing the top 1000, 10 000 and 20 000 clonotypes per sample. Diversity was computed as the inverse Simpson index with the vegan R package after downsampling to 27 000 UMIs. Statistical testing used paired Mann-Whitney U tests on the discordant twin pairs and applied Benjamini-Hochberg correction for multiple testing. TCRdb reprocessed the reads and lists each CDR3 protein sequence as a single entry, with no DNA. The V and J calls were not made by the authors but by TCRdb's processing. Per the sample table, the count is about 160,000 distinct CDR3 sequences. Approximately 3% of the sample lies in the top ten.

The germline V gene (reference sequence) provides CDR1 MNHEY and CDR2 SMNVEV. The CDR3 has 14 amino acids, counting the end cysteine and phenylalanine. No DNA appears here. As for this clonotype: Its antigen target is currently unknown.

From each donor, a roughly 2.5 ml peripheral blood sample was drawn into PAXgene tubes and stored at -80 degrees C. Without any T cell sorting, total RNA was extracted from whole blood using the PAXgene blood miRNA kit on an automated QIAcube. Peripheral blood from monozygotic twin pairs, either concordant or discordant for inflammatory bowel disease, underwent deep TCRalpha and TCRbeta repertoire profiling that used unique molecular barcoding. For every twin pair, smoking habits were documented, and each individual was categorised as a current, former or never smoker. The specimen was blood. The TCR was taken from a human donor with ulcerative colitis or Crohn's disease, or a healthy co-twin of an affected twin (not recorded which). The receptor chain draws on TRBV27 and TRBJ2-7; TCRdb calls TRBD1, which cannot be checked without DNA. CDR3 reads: CASIPGQGFGEQYF.